This TCR beta chain was profiled in a study of CD8+ T cells in alopecia areata. Study-wide context: Among treated patients, oral tofacitinib was administered at 5 to 10 mg twice daily.

Study observations and caveats: Clarity of TCR sharing across patients fell short of that in mice, possibly HLA-related.

This clone has a handful of counts. As yet, its antigen is unknown. V gave up 8 bases and J gave up 0 bases, with 9 bases separating them. Per the germline V gene, CDR1 is MGHDK and CDR2 is SYGVNS. The CDR3 is 13 residues long. It was cDNA, reverse transcribed from extracted RNA, that served as the sequencing template. Produced via immunoSEQ multiplex PCR; TCRdb's table is partial and in-frame only. The sample lists more than 200,000 clones; around two thirds were seen once. The specimen comprised CD4+ T cells sorted from blood, sampled at week 0. The genes are TRBV25-1 and TRBJ2-3; no definite D call. This TCR was sampled from a human donor with alopecia areata. The CDR3: CASRKSSTDTQYF. CDR3 DNA: TGTGCCAGCCGGAAATCTAGCACAGATACGCAGTATTTT.